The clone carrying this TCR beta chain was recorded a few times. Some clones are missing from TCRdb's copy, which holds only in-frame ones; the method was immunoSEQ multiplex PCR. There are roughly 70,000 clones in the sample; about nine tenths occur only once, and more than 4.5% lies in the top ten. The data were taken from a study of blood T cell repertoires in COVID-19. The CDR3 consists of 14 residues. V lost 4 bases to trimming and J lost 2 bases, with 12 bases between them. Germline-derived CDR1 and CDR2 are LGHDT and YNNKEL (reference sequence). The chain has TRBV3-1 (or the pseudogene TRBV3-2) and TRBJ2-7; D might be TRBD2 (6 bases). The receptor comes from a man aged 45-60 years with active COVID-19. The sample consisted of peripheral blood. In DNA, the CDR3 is TGTGCCAGCAGCCCCGGACTAATTCCCTACGAGCAGTACTTC. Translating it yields CASSPGLIPYEQYF.